This T cell receptor (beta chain) appears in the sequencing data of a study of cytomegalovirus exposure and HLA in healthy donors. This CDR3 contains 17 residues. Trimming removed 2 bases from V and 1 base from J; junction bases left unmatched: 6. CDR1 LGHNA and CDR2 YNFKEQ come from the germline V gene. Notes on this clone: What it recognizes is unknown.

Study-wide results and caveats: According to an earlier analysis, most TCR beta V segments yielded productive rearrangements about 90% or about 30% of the time. Among donors in an Asian-associated ancestry cluster, a later analysis reportedly found fewer N-insertions than the approximately 670-donor mean. In a later analysis, the majority of CMV-associated beta chains seemingly showed HLA restriction.

The PCR employed 60 Vbeta primers together with 13 Jbeta primers. Assay: immunoSEQ multiplex PCR; the TCRdb copy retains only in-frame clones and omits some. This table holds some 200,000 clones, around four fifths found once. The specimen was PBMCs. This receptor was obtained from a woman between 40 and 55 years old in good health and CMV-seronegative. This chain connects TRBV4-2 to TRBJ2-2, with 8 nucleotides matching TRBD2. CDR3 amino acids: CASSQFGSGGNTGELFF. The CDR3 DNA reads as TGTGCCAGCAGCCAATTTGGCAGCGGGGGGAACACCGGGGAGCTGTTTTTT.